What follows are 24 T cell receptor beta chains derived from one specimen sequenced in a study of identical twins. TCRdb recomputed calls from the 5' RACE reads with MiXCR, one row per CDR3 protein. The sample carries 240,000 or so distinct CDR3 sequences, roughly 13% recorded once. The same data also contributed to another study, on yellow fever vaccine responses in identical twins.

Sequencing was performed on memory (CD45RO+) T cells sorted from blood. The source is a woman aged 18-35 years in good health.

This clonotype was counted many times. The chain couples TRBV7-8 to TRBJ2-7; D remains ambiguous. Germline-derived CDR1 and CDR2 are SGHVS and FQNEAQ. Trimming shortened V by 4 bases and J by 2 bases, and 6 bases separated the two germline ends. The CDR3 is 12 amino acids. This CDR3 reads CASSSPPYEQYF. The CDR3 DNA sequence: TGTGCCAGCAGCTCCCCCCCCTACGAGCAGTACTTC. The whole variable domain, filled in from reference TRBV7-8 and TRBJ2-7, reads GAGVSQSPRYKVAKRGQDVALRCDPISGHVSLFWYQQALGQGPEFLTYFQNEAQLDKSGLPSDRFFAERPEGSVSTLKIQRTQQEDSAVYLCASSSPPYEQYFGPGTRLTVT.

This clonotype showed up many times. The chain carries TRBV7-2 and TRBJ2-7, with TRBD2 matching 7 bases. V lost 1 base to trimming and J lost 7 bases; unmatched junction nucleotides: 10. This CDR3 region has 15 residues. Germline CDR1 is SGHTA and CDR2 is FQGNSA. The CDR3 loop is CASSLGTRSSGEQYF. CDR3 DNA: TGTGCCAGCAGCTTAGGGACTAGATCCTCGGGGGAGCAGTACTTC.

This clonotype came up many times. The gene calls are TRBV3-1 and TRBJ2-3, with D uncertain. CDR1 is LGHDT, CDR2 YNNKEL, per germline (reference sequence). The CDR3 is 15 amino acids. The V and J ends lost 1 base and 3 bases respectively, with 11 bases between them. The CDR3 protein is CASSQVPPPTDTQYF. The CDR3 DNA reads TGTGCCAGCAGCCAAGTCCCCCCACCTACAGATACGCAGTATTTT.

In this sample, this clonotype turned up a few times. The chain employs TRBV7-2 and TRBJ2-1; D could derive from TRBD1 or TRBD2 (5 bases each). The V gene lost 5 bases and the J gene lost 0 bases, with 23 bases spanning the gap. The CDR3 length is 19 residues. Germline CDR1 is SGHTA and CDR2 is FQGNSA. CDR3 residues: CASSPRLPGPSSSYNEQFF. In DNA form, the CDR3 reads TGTGCCAGCAGCCCTAGGCTACCGGGACCCTCGAGCTCCTACAATGAGCAGTTCTTC.

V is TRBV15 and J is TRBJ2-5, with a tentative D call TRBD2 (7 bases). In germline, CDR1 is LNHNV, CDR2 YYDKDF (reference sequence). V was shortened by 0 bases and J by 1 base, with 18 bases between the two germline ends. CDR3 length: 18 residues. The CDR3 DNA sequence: TGTGCCACCAGCAGAGATCTGGTCCGACGGGGGGCCCAAGAGACCCAGTACTTC. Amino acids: CATSRDLVRRGAQETQYF.

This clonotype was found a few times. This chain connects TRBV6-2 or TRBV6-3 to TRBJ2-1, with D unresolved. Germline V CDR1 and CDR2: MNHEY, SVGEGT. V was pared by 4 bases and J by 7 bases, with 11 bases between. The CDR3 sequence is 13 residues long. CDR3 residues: CASSSNQWNEQFF. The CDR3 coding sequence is TGTGCCAGCAGTTCCAATCAGTGGAATGAGCAGTTCTTC.

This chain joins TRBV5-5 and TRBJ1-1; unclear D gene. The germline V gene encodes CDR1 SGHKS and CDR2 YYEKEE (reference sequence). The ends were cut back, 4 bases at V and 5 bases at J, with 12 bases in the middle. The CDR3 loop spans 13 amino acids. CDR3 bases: TGTGCCAGCAGCGCCCGGGAGCAGACTGAAGCTTTCTTT. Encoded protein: CASSAREQTEAFF.

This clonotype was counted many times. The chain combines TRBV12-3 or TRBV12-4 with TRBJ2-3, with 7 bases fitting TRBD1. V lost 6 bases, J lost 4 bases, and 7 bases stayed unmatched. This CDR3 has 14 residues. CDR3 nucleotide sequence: TGTGCCAGCAGGCGGACAGGTGAAGCAGATACGCAGTATTTT. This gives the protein CASRRTGEADTQYF.

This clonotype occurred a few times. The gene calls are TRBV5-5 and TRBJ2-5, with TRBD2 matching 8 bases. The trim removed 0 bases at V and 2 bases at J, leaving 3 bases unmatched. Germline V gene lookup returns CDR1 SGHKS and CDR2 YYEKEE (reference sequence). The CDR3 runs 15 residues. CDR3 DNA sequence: TGTGCCAGCAGCTTGGGACTAGCGAATCAAGAGACCCAGTACTTC. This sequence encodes CASSLGLANQETQYF.

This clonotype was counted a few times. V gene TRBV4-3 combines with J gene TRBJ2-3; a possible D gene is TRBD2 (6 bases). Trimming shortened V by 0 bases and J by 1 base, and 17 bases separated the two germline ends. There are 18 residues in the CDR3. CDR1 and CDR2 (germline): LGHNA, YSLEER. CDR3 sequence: CASSQEKGGTSRTDTQYF. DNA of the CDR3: TGCGCCAGCAGCCAAGAGAAGGGCGGGACGTCCCGCACAGATACGCAGTATTTT.

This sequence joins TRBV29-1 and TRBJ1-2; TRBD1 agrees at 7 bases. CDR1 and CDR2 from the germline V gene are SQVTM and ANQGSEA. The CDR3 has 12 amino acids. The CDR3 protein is CIDRTPGGGYTF. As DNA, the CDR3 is TGCATCGACCGTACGCCAGGGGGTGGCTACACCTTC.

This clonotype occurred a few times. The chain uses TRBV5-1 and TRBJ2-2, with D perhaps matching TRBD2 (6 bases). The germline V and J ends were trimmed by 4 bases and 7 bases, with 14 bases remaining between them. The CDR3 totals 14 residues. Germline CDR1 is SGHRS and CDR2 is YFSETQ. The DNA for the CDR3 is TGCGCCAGCAGCCTGCTAGGTAGCGGCGGGGAGCTGTTTTTT. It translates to CASSLLGSGGELFF. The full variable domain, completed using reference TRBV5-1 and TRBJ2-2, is KAGVTQTPRYLIKTRGQQVTLSCSPISGHRSVSWYQQTPGQGLQFLFEYFSETQRNKGNFPGRFSGRQFSNSRSEMNVSTLELGDSALYLCASSLLGSGGELFFGEGSRLTVL.

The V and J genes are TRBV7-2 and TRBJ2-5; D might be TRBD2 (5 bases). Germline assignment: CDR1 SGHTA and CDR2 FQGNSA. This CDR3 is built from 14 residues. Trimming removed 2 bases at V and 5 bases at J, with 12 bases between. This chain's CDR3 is CASSLSVGGETQYF. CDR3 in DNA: TGTGCCAGCAGCTTAAGTGTCGGAGGCGAGACCCAGTACTTC.

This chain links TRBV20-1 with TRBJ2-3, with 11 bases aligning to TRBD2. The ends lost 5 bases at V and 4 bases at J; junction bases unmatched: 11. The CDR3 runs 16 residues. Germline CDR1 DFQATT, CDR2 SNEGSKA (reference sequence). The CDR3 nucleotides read TGCAGTGCTCCCTACCTAACTAGCGGGAGCTCAGATACGCAGTATTTT. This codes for CSAPYLTSGSSDTQYF.

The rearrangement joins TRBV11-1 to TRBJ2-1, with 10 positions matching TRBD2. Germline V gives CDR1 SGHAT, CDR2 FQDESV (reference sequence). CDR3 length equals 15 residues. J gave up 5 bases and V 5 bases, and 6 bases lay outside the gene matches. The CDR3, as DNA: TGTGCCAGCAGCGCCCTAGCGGGAGCTAACAATGAGCAGTTCTTC. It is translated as CASSALAGANNEQFF.

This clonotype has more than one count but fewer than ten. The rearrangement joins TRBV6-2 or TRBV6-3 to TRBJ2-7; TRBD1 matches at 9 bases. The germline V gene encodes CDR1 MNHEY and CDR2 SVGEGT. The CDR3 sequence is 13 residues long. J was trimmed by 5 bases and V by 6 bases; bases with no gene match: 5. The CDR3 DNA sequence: TGTGCCAGCAGGGAAACAGGGGGCCACGAGCAGTACTTC. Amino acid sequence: CASRETGGHEQYF.

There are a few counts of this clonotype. The CDR3 protein is CASSLGVNEKLFF. The CDR3 DNA sequence: TGTGCCAGCAGCCTAGGGGTAAACGAAAAACTGTTTTTT. The chain links TRBV7-3 to TRBJ1-4; tentative D call: TRBD1 (5 bases). V was trimmed by 5 bases and J by 8 bases, leaving 12 bases between them. Germline loops: CDR1 SGHTA, CDR2 FQGTGA. CDR3 size: 13 residues.

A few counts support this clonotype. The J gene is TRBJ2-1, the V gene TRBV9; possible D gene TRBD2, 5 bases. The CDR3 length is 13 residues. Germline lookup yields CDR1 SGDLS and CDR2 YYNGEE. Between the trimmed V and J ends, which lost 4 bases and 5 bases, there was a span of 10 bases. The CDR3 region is CASSISGDNEQFF. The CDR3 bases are TGTGCCAGCAGCATATCCGGGGACAATGAGCAGTTCTTC. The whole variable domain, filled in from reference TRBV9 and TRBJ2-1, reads DSGVTQTPKHLITATGQRVTLRCSPRSGDLSVYWYQQSLDQGLQFLIQYYNGEERAKGNILERFSAQQFPDLHSELNLSSLELGDSALYFCASSISGDNEQFFGPGTRLTVL.

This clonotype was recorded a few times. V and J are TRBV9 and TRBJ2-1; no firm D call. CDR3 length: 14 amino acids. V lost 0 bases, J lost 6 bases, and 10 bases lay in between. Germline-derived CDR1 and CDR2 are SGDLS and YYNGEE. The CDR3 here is CASSVGFAGNEQFF. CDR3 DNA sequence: TGTGCCAGCAGCGTAGGATTCGCAGGCAATGAGCAGTTCTTC.

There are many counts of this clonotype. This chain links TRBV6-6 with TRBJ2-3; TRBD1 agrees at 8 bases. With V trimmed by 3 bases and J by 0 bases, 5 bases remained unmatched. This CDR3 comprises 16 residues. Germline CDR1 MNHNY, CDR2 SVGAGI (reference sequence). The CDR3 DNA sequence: TGTGCCAGCAGTTATTTACGACAGGGGAGCACAGATACGCAGTATTTT. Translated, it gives CASSYLRQGSTDTQYF.

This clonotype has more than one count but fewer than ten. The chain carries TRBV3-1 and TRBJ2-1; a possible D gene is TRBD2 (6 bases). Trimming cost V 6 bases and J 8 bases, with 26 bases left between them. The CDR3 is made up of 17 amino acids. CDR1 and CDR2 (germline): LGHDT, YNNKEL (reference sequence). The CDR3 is CASRSGLSRPEGYEQFF. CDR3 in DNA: TGTGCCAGCAGATCGGGACTCTCCCGGCCCGAGGGATATGAGCAGTTCTTC.

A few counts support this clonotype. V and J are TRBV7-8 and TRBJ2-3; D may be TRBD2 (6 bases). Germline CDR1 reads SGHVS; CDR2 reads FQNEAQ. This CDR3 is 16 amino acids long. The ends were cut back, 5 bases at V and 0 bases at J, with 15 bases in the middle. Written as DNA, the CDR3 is TGTGCCAGCAGCCTACTGGGCGGGGCTAGCACAGATACGCAGTATTTT. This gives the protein CASSLLGGASTDTQYF.

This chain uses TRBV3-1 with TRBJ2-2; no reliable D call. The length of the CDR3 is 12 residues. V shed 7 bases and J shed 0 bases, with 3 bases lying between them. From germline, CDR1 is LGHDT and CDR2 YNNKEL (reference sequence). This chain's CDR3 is CASMPNTGELFF. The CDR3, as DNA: TGTGCCAGCATGCCGAACACCGGGGAGCTGTTTTTT.

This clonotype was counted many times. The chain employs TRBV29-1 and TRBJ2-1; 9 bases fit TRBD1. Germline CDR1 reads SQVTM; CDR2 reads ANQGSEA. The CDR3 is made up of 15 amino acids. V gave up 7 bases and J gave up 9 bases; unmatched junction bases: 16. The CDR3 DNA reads TGCAGCGCCGAAGGTGGGACAGGGATCCTTGGTGAGCAGTTCTTC. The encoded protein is CSAEGGTGILGEQFF.